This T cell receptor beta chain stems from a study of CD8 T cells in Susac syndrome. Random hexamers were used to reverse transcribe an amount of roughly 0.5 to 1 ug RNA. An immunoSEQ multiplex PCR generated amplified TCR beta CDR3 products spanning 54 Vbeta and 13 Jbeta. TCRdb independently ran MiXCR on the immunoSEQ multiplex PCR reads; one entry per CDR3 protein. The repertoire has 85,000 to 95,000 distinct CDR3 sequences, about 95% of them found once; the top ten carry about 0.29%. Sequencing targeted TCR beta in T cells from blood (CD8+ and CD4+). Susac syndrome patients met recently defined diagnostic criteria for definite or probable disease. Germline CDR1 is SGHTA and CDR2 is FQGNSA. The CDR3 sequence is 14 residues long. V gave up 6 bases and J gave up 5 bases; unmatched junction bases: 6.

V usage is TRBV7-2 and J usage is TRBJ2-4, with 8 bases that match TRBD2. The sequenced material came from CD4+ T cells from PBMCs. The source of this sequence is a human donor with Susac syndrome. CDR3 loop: CASRGGGPENIQYF. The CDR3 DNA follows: TGTGCCAGCAGGGGCGGGGGGCCGGAAAACATTCAGTACTTC.